This entry is about one TCR beta chain. Its antigen is unknown. The entry originates in a study of a mutant IDH1 vaccine in newly diagnosed glioma. General study results and limits: Apparently, pseudoprogression bore no relation to changes among the top peripheral T cell clonotypes.

The time point denotes: baseline, week 1 (first vaccination visit). The treatment here: pre-vaccination baseline after standard-of-care therapy. Sequencing was performed with immunoSEQ multiplex PCR; in TCRdb, only in-frame clones are kept and a portion is missing. This table has around 64,000 clones, about four fifths appearing once. The V end lost 6 bases, the J end lost 3 bases, and 12 bases lay between the germline ends. The length of the CDR3 is 14 residues. CDR1 and CDR2 from the germline V gene are MNHEY and SVGAGI. The gene calls are TRBV6-5 and TRBJ1-5; tentative D call: TRBD1 (5 bases). Specimen: peripheral blood mononuclear cells (PBMCs), collected from a glioma patient treated with radiotherapy, temozolomide or both. The TCR sequence derives from a young woman with glioma. Some clones in this sample may be carry-over from other donors' samples. In DNA, the CDR3 is TGTGCCAGCAGGCGAGACAGCTCCAATCAGCCCCAGCATTTT. Translating it yields CASRRDSSNQPQHF.